The 9 T cell receptor beta chains below all came from one sample that was sequenced in a study of PD-L1 blockade in urothelial cancer (dated by TCRdb to between 2016 and 2019). The library was obtained by the immunoSEQ multiplex PCR assay. The immuneACCESS repertoire file appears here via TCRdb, limited to in-frame rearrangements. These files lack a portion of the clones; in checked studies, under half of the deficit traces to unresolved V genes, and the cause of the others is not known. For this sample the table gives about 52,000 clones, of which approximately 80% were detected only once. The ten largest clones capture approximately 3.3% of the sample. The sample in question was PBMCs, obtained around atezolizumab (anti-PD-L1) treatment. These receptors came from a man aged 70-80 years with urothelial cancer.

This chain joins TRBV7-2 and TRBJ2-7, with 10 bases lining up with TRBD2. With V trimmed by 0 bases and J by 7 bases, 9 bases remained unmatched. Looked up from germline, CDR1 is SGHTA and CDR2 is FQGNSA. The CDR3 spans 16 residues. In DNA, the CDR3 is TGTGCCAGCAGCTTAGCGGGAGGAGCGGGGGGGTGGGAGCAGTACTTC. It translates to CASSLAGGAGGWEQYF.

This chain joins TRBV29-1 and TRBJ2-7; 7 nucleotides match TRBD1. V lost 7 bases and J lost 3; bases outside the gene matches: 6. There are 12 residues in the CDR3. CDR1 and CDR2 (germline): SQVTM, ANQGSEA. The CDR3, as DNA: TGCAGCGCCTGGGACAGACTCTACGAGCAGTACTTC. Its translation is CSAWDRLYEQYF.

The count of this clone is one. The V and J genes are TRBV2 and TRBJ2-3; 12 nucleotides align to TRBD2. The V and J ends lost 7 bases and 5 bases, in that order; junction bases with no gene match: 4. The germline CDR1 and CDR2 sequences are SNHLY and FYNNEI. The CDR3 is 14 amino acids. CDR3 sequence reads: CASILAGGQDTQYF. For the CDR3, the DNA is TGTGCCAGCATTCTAGCGGGGGGGCAAGATACGCAGTATTTT.

This clone is medium-sized (0.01 to 0.1%) within its sample. The chain links TRBV18 to TRBJ2-1; weak D call: TRBD1 (6 bases). CDR1 is KGHSH, CDR2 LQKENI, per germline. V gave up 3 bases and J gave up 2 bases, with 17 bases separating them. The CDR3 length is 17 residues. CDR3 DNA sequence: TGTGCCAGCTCACCGTGGGGAGAGGACAGCGCCTACAATGAGCAGTTCTTC. Protein sequence: CASSPWGEDSAYNEQFF. Together with reference TRBV18 and TRBJ2-1, the CDR3 gives the full variable domain: NAGVMQNPRHLVRRRGQEARLRCSPMKGHSHVYWYRQLPEEGLKFMVYLQKENIIDESGMPKERFSAEFPKEGPSILRIQQVVRGDSAAYFCASSPWGEDSAYNEQFFGPGTRLTVL.

This sequence joins TRBV7-8 and TRBJ2-7; 8 bases fit TRBD2. CDR3 size: 15 residues. Germline loops: CDR1 SGHVS, CDR2 FQNEAQ. V shed 5 bases, J shed 3 bases, and the junction held 9 bases outside the gene matches. As DNA, the CDR3 is TGTGCCAGCAGCCCCCTAAGCGGGAGTTACTACGAGCAGTACTTC. This encodes CASSPLSGSYYEQYF.

CDR3 in DNA: TGCGCCAGCAGCCAAGAAATCGGGGGGGGCTACGAGCAGTACTTC. It translates to CASSQEIGGGYEQYF. This rearrangement joins TRBV4-3 to TRBJ2-7; 8 bases are shared with TRBD2. The CDR3 covers 15 residues. V lost 0 bases and J lost 3; bases outside the gene matches: 4. The germline CDR1 and CDR2 sequences are LGHNA and YSLEER.

The CDR3 loop is CAWSRYGQFGETQYF. CDR3 bases: TGTGCCTGGAGTAGATATGGACAGTTCGGAGAGACCCAGTACTTC. This chain connects TRBV30 to TRBJ2-5; tentatively, D is TRBD1 (6 bases). CDR3 length: 15 amino acids. V lost 2 bases, J lost 4 bases, and 17 bases lay in between. The germline CDR1 and CDR2 sequences are GTSNPN and SVGIG (reference sequence).

The chain couples TRBV5-6 to TRBJ1-5; the D gene is possibly TRBD1 (6 bases). The CDR3 totals 18 residues. Looked up from germline, CDR1 is SGHDT and CDR2 is YYEEEE. V lost 3 bases, J lost 0 bases, and 19 bases lay in between. As DNA, the CDR3 is TGTGCCAGCAGCTGGTGGGGAAAGGGACACAATAGCAATCAGCCCCAGCATTTT. Translation: CASSWWGKGHNSNQPQHF.

The chain links TRBV7-9 to TRBJ2-1; 11 nucleotides match TRBD2. The CDR3 spans 14 residues. J gave up 7 bases and V 6 bases, and 5 bases lay outside the gene matches. The germline CDR1 and CDR2 sequences are SEHNR and FQNEAQ (reference sequence). The CDR3 DNA follows: TGTGCCAGCAGTCGTAGCGGGGGGGCTAATGAGCAGTTCTTC. It is translated as CASSRSGGANEQFF.